Listed below are T cell receptor beta chains from one sample, sequenced in a study of beta chain features in type 1 diabetes. Using immunoSEQ multiplex PCR, the repertoire was profiled, and TCRdb retains in-frame clones only, with some absent. The table includes about 150,000 clones, 13% detected once. Sequencing used central memory CD4+ T cells from blood. The receptors here all came from a man aged 18-30 years with type 1 diabetes. CDR3s include the opening cysteine and the closing phenylalanine or tryptophan. The D gene is left open where the match is weak. The size of a clone is reported for some rows only, either as once, few or many, or as a class for expanded clones.

CSVEDRAVSGNTIYF | TGCAGCGTTGAAGACCGAGCCGTCTCTGGAAACACCATATATTTT | TRBJ1-3 | . | TRBV29-1 | .
CASSGTNSGNTIYF | TGCGCCAGCAGCGGAACAAACTCTGGAAACACCATATATTTT | TRBJ1-3 | . | TRBV5-1 | .
CATSTALVIEQFF | TGTGCCACCAGCACTGCACTGGTCATTGAGCAGTTCTTC | TRBJ2-1 | . | TRBV15 | few
CASSLEHEQYF | TGCGCCAGCAGCTTGGAGCACGAGCAGTACTTC | TRBJ2-7 | . | TRBV5-1 | .
CASGGRYEQYF | TGTGCCAGCGGGGGAAGGTACGAGCAGTACTTC | TRBJ2-7 | . | TRBV28 | .
CASTPGLNYGYTF | TGTGCCAGCACCCCAGGATTAAACTATGGCTACACCTTC | TRBJ1-2 | . | TRBV5-4 | few
CASSPKGSSYEQYF | TGTGCCAGCTCACCCAAAGGGAGCTCCTACGAGCAGTACTTC | TRBJ2-7 | . | TRBV18 | .
CASSVGNIQETQYF | TGTGCCAGCAGCGTAGGGAACATCCAAGAGACCCAGTACTTC | TRBJ2-5 | . | TRBV9 | many
CSVEGFGASLWGETQYF | TGCAGCGTTGAAGGTTTCGGGGCCAGCCTCTGGGGAGAGACCCAGTACTTC | TRBJ2-5 | . | TRBV29-1 | few
CAWSAGLSTNEKLFF | TGTGCCTGGAGTGCCGGACTGTCAACTAATGAAAAACTGTTTTTT | TRBJ1-4 | . | TRBV30 | few
CASSETSGGSANTGELFF | TGTGCCAGCAGTGAAACTAGCGGGGGGTCCGCGAACACCGGGGAGCTGTTTTTT | TRBJ2-2 | TRBD2 | TRBV6-1 | .
CASSSGQAPYEQYF | TGTGCCAGCAGCTCGGGACAGGCCCCCTACGAGCAGTACTTC | TRBJ2-7 | TRBD1 | TRBV5-6 | .
CASSYSSEIYEQYF | TGTGCCAGCAGCTATTCTAGCGAGATCTACGAGCAGTACTTC | TRBJ2-7 | . | TRBV5-4 | .
CASSLLQGELFF | TGTGCCAGCAGTTTATTACAGGGTGAGCTGTTTTTT | TRBJ2-2 | . | TRBV28 | few
CASSLRADGTDTQYF | TGTGCCAGCAGTTTACGGGCAGATGGCACAGATACGCAGTATTTT | TRBJ2-3 | . | TRBV27 | .
CASSVGTAYGYTF | TGTGCCAGCAGCGTGGGGACGGCCTATGGCTACACCTTC | TRBJ1-2 | . | TRBV9 | few
CSVAGQGVGGQETQYF | TGCAGCGTCGCGGGACAGGGGGTAGGTGGCCAAGAGACCCAGTACTTC | TRBJ2-5 | TRBD1 | TRBV29-1 | .
CASSSPFSLSGYTF | TGTGCCAGCAGTTCCCCCTTTTCTTTGAGTGGCTACACCTTC | TRBJ1-2 | . | TRBV6-5 | .
CAITSQEITEAFF | TGTGCCATCACCAGTCAGGAAATCACTGAAGCTTTCTTT | TRBJ1-1 | . | TRBV10-3 | .
CASSSGFGGTEAFF | TGTGCCAGTAGTTCTGGATTCGGGGGGACTGAAGCTTTCTTT | TRBJ1-1 | . | TRBV19 | .
CASSRSWSRSYNEQFF | TGTGCCAGCAGCCGCTCGTGGTCCCGCTCCTACAATGAGCAGTTCTTC | TRBJ2-1 | . | TRBV6-4 | many
CSVEIGWRGTGNEQFF | TGCAGCGTTGAAATCGGCTGGCGGGGCACCGGCAATGAGCAGTTCTTC | TRBJ2-1 | . | TRBV29-1 | .
CASSGHRGPEQYF | TGTGCCAGCAGCGGACACAGGGGTCCCGAGCAGTACTTC | TRBJ2-7 | TRBD1 | TRBV11-3 | .
CASSRGTEASTYEQYF | TGCGCCAGCAGCAGGGGGACGGAAGCTTCCACCTACGAGCAGTACTTC | TRBJ2-7 | . | TRBV5-1 | .
CAIADREAYEQYF | TGTGCCATCGCCGACAGGGAAGCCTACGAGCAGTACTTC | TRBJ2-7 | TRBD1 | TRBV10-3 | .
CASSLRQTQETQYF | TGTGCCAGCAGCTTAAGGCAAACCCAAGAGACCCAGTACTTC | TRBJ2-5 | . | TRBV7-3 | once
CASSFSGGLMDEQFF | TGCGCCAGCAGTTTTAGCGGGGGTTTGATGGATGAGCAGTTCTTC | TRBJ2-1 | TRBD2 | TRBV5-1 | few
CSVQKQGGYGYTF | TGCAGCGTCCAGAAACAGGGGGGCTATGGCTACACCTTC | TRBJ1-2 | TRBD1 | TRBV29-1 | few
CASSLAGTRGDTQYF | TGTGCCAGCAGCTTGGCCGGGACTAGAGGCGATACGCAGTATTTT | TRBJ2-3 | TRBD2 | TRBV7-6 | .
CASSYRAETQYF | TGTGCCAGCAGCTATAGGGCCGAGACCCAGTACTTC | TRBJ2-5 | . | TRBV5-8 | few
CAIGTGPNYGYTF | TGTGCCATCGGGACAGGGCCGAACTATGGCTACACCTTC | TRBJ1-2 | TRBD1 | TRBV10-3 | few
CASSQDRETQYF | TGTGCCAGCAGCCAGGACAGGGAGACCCAGTACTTC | TRBJ2-5 | TRBD1 | TRBV7-8 | .
CASSQEPGRSYNSPLHF | TGTGCCAGCAGCCAAGAGCCCGGTCGCTCCTATAATTCACCCCTCCACTTT | TRBJ1-6 | . | TRBV4-2 | .
CASSTPTEETQYF | TGTGCCAGCAGCACCCCGACGGAAGAGACCCAGTACTTC | TRBJ2-5 | . | TRBV5-4 | .
CASSPQGQGALGYTF | TGTGCCAGCTCACCGCAGGGACAGGGGGCGCTTGGCTACACCTTC | TRBJ1-2 | TRBD1 | TRBV18 | .
CASSGLLSGNEKLFF | TGCGCCAGCAGCGGACTTCTATCGGGAAATGAAAAACTGTTTTTT | TRBJ1-4 | . | TRBV4-1 | many
CASSLAIKAGELFF | TGCGCCAGCAGCTTGGCCATAAAAGCCGGGGAGCTGTTTTTT | TRBJ2-2 | . | TRBV5-1 | .
CAWSILPLTGSYTF | TGTGCCTGGAGCATATTGCCTCTAACAGGGAGCTACACCTTC | TRBJ1-2 | . | TRBV30 | .
CASSVAPQGPQETQYF | TGTGCCAGCAGCGTGGCTCCACAGGGGCCTCAAGAGACCCAGTACTTC | TRBJ2-5 | TRBD1 | TRBV9 | few
CASSEPSGGINEQYF | TGTGCCAGCAGTGAACCTAGCGGGGGGATCAACGAGCAGTACTTC | TRBJ2-7 | TRBD2 | TRBV6-1 | few
CAGTGTGYPYEQYF | TGTGCCGGGACCGGGACAGGGTATCCCTACGAGCAGTACTTC | TRBJ2-7 | TRBD1 | TRBV30 | few
CASSAASQYNEQFF | TGTGCCAGCAGTGCAGCGTCCCAATACAATGAGCAGTTCTTC | TRBJ2-1 | . | TRBV6-1 | few
CASRGTGASGNEQFF | TGTGCCAGCAGGGGAACAGGGGCCTCAGGGAATGAGCAGTTCTTC | TRBJ2-1 | TRBD1 | TRBV27 | few
CASNLVRGEAFF | TGTGCCAGCAACCTCGTGAGGGGTGAAGCTTTCTTT | TRBJ1-1 | . | TRBV7-9 | few
CASRTRGQENQPQHF | TGTGCCAGCAGAACCAGGGGGCAGGAGAATCAGCCCCAGCATTTT | TRBJ1-5 | TRBD1 | TRBV27 | few
CASSFTGDGYTF | TGTGCCAGCAGTTTCACAGGGGACGGCTACACCTTC | TRBJ1-2 | TRBD1 | TRBV6-6 | .
CASSGRGASNTGELFF | TGTGCCAGCAGCGGCAGGGGGGCGTCGAACACCGGGGAGCTGTTTTTT | TRBJ2-2 | . | TRBV9 | few
CASSPDTSGNTIYF | TGCGCCAGCAGCCCCGACACCTCTGGAAACACCATATATTTT | TRBJ1-3 | . | TRBV5-1 | few
CSARITGGANEQYF | TGCAGCGCCCGGATCACAGGGGGCGCGAACGAGCAGTACTTC | TRBJ2-7 | TRBD1 | TRBV29-1 | few
CASSSSTGGNYGYTF | TGTGCCAGCAGTTCATCGACAGGGGGCAACTATGGCTACACCTTC | TRBJ1-2 | TRBD1 | TRBV28 | few
CASSDLSGNTIYF | TGTGCCAGCAGCGATCTCTCTGGAAACACCATATATTTT | TRBJ1-3 | . | TRBV9 | few
CASSPPPDSLQQFF | TGTGCCAGCAGCCCACCCCCGGACAGTCTCCAGCAGTTCTTC | TRBJ2-1 | . | TRBV7-2 | .